Shown below are 30 T cell receptor beta chains from a single sample sequenced in a study of vaccination effects on CD4 cells after COVID-19. Some clones are missing from TCRdb's copy, which holds only in-frame ones; the method was immunoSEQ multiplex PCR. The repertoire includes about 63,000 clones, 60% to 80% of them detected once, and around 3.8% sits in the top ten. These receptors' targets are unknown. Before sequencing took place, the ViraFEST assay used viral peptide pools to expand antigen-specific CD4+ T cells. Subsequent to a culture period of about nine days, CD4+ T cells were isolated. Prior SARS-CoV-2 infection was absent in the vaccine recipients, as shown by negative nucleocapsid antibodies. Sequenced here: CD4+ T cells from PBMCs cultured with HCoV-OC43 spike peptides, sampled before COVID-19 vaccination. Subset: HCoV-OC43 spike overlapping peptide pool stimulation. These receptors all come from a human donor who received a COVID-19 vaccine.

This rearrangement joins TRBV7-9 to TRBJ2-3; possibly TRBD2 for D (6 bases). V dropped 5 bases and J dropped 2 bases, with 14 bases sitting between them. CDR3 length: 15 residues. Per the germline V gene, CDR1 is SEHNR and CDR2 is FQNEAQ (reference sequence). The CDR3 region is CASSTRRGVTDTQYF. DNA of the CDR3: TGTGCCAGCAGCACCCGGCGCGGGGTCACAGATACGCAGTATTTT.

The V call is TRBV7-3, the J call TRBJ1-1; 8 nucleotides line up with TRBD1. CDR3 size: 15 residues. CDR1 SGHTA and CDR2 FQGTGA come from the germline V gene. With V trimmed by 5 bases and J by 1 base, 6 bases remained unmatched. The DNA of the CDR3 is TGTGCCAGCAGCCTAGGGGGGACAGGGAACACTGAAGCTTTCTTT. The encoded protein is CASSLGGTGNTEAFF.

The chain joins TRBV10-3 to TRBJ2-5; D could derive from TRBD1 or TRBD2 (5 bases each). The CDR3 is 12 residues long. Germline CDR1 and CDR2: ENHRY and SYGVKD. Trimming removed 8 bases at V and 5 bases at J, with 12 bases between. CDR3 sequence reads: CAIATEGETQYF. In DNA, the CDR3 is TGTGCCATCGCGACAGAGGGGGAGACCCAGTACTTC.

The rearrangement uses TRBV9 and TRBJ2-7; TRBD2 is a possible D gene (6 bases). CDR3 size: 13 residues. V lost 2 bases to trimming and J lost 6 bases, with 12 bases between them. Germline V gene data show CDR1 as SGDLS and CDR2 as YYNGEE. For the CDR3, the DNA is TGTGCCAGCAGCGTTCGACCCGGGGGCGAGCAGTACGTC. This sequence encodes CASSVRPGGEQYV.

The rearrangement uses TRBV2 and TRBJ1-5; maybe TRBD1 (5 bases). This CDR3 comprises 18 residues. In germline, CDR1 is SNHLY, CDR2 FYNNEI. With 2 bases removed from V and 1 base from J, the gap between germline ends came to 18 bases. CDR3 in DNA: TGTGCCAGCAGTGAATCAGTGGGTAGGGGTTCCAGCAATCAGCCCCAGCATTTT. This sequence encodes CASSESVGRGSSNQPQHF.

The genes are TRBV24-1 and TRBJ2-2; D not certain. The V end was cut by 5 bases, the J end by 0 bases, with 3 bases between. The V gene's germline CDR1 is KGHDR and CDR2 SFDVKD. The CDR3 spans 13 residues. The CDR3 sequence: CATSGANTGELFF. For the CDR3, the DNA is TGTGCCACCAGTGGGGCGAACACCGGGGAGCTGTTTTTT.

This clone has more than one count but fewer than ten. CDR3 residues: CASSLAQNSPLHF. CDR3 sequence (DNA): TGCGCCAGCAGCTTGGCCCAGAATTCACCCCTCCACTTT. The genes are TRBV5-1 and TRBJ1-6; D is uncertain. Trimming pared 0 bases from V and 7 bases from J, leaving 5 bases between. CDR3 size: 13 residues. Looked up from germline, CDR1 is SGHRS and CDR2 is YFSETQ.

This clone came up a few times. The chain links TRBV25-1 to TRBJ1-6; no clear D gene. From germline, CDR1 is MGHDK and CDR2 SYGVNS. CDR3 length: 14 residues. The ends were cut back, 7 bases at V and 4 bases at J, with 11 bases in the middle. The DNA for the CDR3 is TGTGCCAGCACCTCCGGCAAGTATAATTCACCCCTCCACTTT. Translating it yields CASTSGKYNSPLHF.

This clone occurred a few times. CDR3 region: CASSLIGGQNTEAFF. The CDR3 DNA sequence: TGTGCCAGCAGTTTAATAGGGGGGCAGAACACTGAAGCTTTCTTT. V usage is TRBV28 and J usage is TRBJ1-1; D perhaps matches TRBD1 (6 bases). Per germline, CDR1 MDHEN and CDR2 SYDVKM. The CDR3 is 15 residues long. Trimming removed 2 bases from V and 1 base from J, with 11 bases in between.

The rearrangement uses TRBV19 and TRBJ1-2; possible D gene TRBD1, 6 bases. The V and J ends lost 7 bases and 6 bases respectively, with 18 bases between them. The CDR3 covers 14 residues. From germline, CDR1 is LNHDA and CDR2 SQIVND (reference sequence). This CDR3 is CASTRTGGANGYTF. In nucleotides, the CDR3 is TGTGCCAGTACCCGCACGGGGGGGGCGAATGGCTACACCTTC.

The rearrangement links TRBV27 to TRBJ1-2; 8 nucleotides line up with TRBD1. J was trimmed by 5 bases and V by 8 bases; bases with no gene match: 4. CDR3 length equals 12 residues. The germline CDR1 and CDR2 sequences are MNHEY and SMNVEV (reference sequence). CDR3 in DNA: TGTGCCAGCTGCGACAGGGGTTATGGCTACACCTTC. Amino acids: CASCDRGYGYTF.

This rearrangement joins TRBV2 to TRBJ2-3; weak D call: TRBD1 (6 bases). Trimming pared 6 bases from V and 3 bases from J, leaving 10 bases between. The CDR3 contains 13 residues. CDR1 SNHLY and CDR2 FYNNEI come from the germline V gene. This chain's CDR3 is CASSYGQTDTQYF. The CDR3 DNA follows: TGTGCCAGCAGCTACGGACAGACAGATACGCAGTATTTT.

Here the CDR3 DNA reads TGCGCCAGCAGCTTGGAGACAGGGGGCTCCTACAATGAGCAGTTCTTC. As protein: CASSLETGGSYNEQFF. J is TRBJ2-1 and V is TRBV5-1; 9 bases agree with TRBD1. With 0 bases clipped from V and 0 bases from J, the junction kept 1 base outside the gene matches. Per the germline V gene, CDR1 is SGHRS and CDR2 is YFSETQ. This CDR3 comprises 16 residues.

In DNA, the CDR3 is TGCAGCGCCTCCGGGACGGCGAACACTGAAGCTTTCTTT. It yields the protein CSASGTANTEAFF. V gene TRBV29-1 combines with J gene TRBJ1-1, with D maybe TRBD1 (5 bases). The CDR3 contains 13 residues. The germline V gene has CDR1 SQVTM and CDR2 ANQGSEA. V was clipped by 7 bases and J by 1 base, with 13 bases between them.

The rearrangement joins TRBV7-8 to TRBJ1-4, with D perhaps TRBD1 (5 bases). The CDR3 covers 15 residues. Per the germline V gene, CDR1 is SGHVS and CDR2 is FQNEAQ. Trimming took off 10 bases at V and 1 base at J, with 16 bases between the two ends. As DNA, the CDR3 is TGTGCCACCGGGGGGTCAGGGATAACTAATGAAAAACTGTTTTTT. It translates to CATGGSGITNEKLFF.

The CDR3 sequence: CASGLAGVETQYF. CDR3 bases: TGTGCCTCAGGACTAGCGGGGGTCGAGACCCAGTACTTC. This chain connects TRBV7-2 to TRBJ2-5; TRBD2 matches at 13 bases. CDR1 and CDR2 from the germline V gene are SGHTA and FQGNSA. The CDR3 length is 13 residues. V lost 11 bases and J lost 5; bases outside the gene matches: 5.

This chain joins TRBV19 and TRBJ1-5, with a possible D match to TRBD1 (5 bases). This CDR3 has 15 residues. Germline V gives CDR1 LNHDA, CDR2 SQIVND (reference sequence). The V end was cut by 5 bases, the J end by 3 bases, with 14 bases between. The CDR3 loop is CASSARDGPNQPQHF. The CDR3 nucleotides are TGTGCCAGTAGTGCCCGGGACGGCCCCAATCAGCCCCAGCATTTT.

This clone was recorded a few times. This chain joins TRBV7-6 and TRBJ2-2; 10 bases match TRBD1. Trimming removed 6 bases from V and 0 bases from J; junction bases left unmatched: 4. This CDR3 region has 16 residues. The germline CDR1 and CDR2 sequences are SGHVS and FNYEAQ. The CDR3 loop reads CASRRGQGTNTGELFF. CDR3 in DNA: TGTGCCAGCAGAAGGGGACAGGGGACGAACACCGGGGAGCTGTTTTTT. The full variable domain, rest sourced from reference TRBV7-6 and TRBJ2-2, is GAGVSQSPRYKVTKRGQDVALRCDPISGHVSLYWYRQALGQGPEFLTYFNYEAQQDKSGLPNDRFSAERPEGSISTLTIQRTEQRDSAMYRCASRRGQGTNTGELFFGEGSRLTVL.

The chain combines TRBV6-1 with TRBJ2-1; 8 bases fit TRBD2. CDR1 and CDR2 from the germline V gene are MNHNS and SASEGT. The CDR3 spans 18 residues. With V trimmed by 3 bases and J by 0 bases, 10 bases remained unmatched. In DNA, the CDR3 is TGTGCCAGCAGTGACCGTGCCCTGCGGGGGGCCTCCTACAATGAGCAGTTCTTC. Its protein product is CASSDRALRGASYNEQFF.

This chain links TRBV24-1 with TRBJ2-1; D is perhaps TRBD2 (6 bases). Between the trimmed V and J ends, which lost 7 bases and 2 bases, there was a span of 11 bases. CDR3 length: 14 amino acids. CDR1 is KGHDR and CDR2 is SFDVKD in the germline V gene. The CDR3 loop is CATRSSGPYNEQFF. The CDR3 DNA follows: TGTGCCACCAGGAGTAGCGGTCCCTACAATGAGCAGTTCTTC.

In this sample, this clone turned up a few times. The rearrangement links TRBV5-1 to TRBJ2-2; possible D gene TRBD2, 6 bases. The V and J ends lost 0 bases and 5 bases respectively, with 8 bases between them. From germline, CDR1 is SGHRS and CDR2 YFSETQ. CDR3 length equals 14 residues. The CDR3 protein is CASSLGTTTGELFF. The CDR3 DNA reads as TGCGCCAGCAGCTTGGGGACTACTACCGGGGAGCTGTTTTTT.

The chain joins TRBV15 to TRBJ2-3; the D is unclear. Per germline, CDR1 LNHNV and CDR2 YYDKDF (reference sequence). The length of the CDR3 is 16 residues. Trimming removed 1 base from V and 0 bases from J, with 11 bases in between. The CDR3 nucleotides read TGTGCCACCAGCAGAGCGACAACATCTAGCACAGATACGCAGTATTTT. Protein product: CATSRATTSSTDTQYF. Supplemented by reference TRBV15 and TRBJ2-3, the full variable domain reads DAMVIQNPRYQVTQFGKPVTLSCSQTLNHNVMYWYQQKSSQAPKLLFHYYDKDFNNEADTPDNFQSRRPNTSFCFLDIRSPGLGDTAMYLCATSRATTSSTDTQYFGPGTRLTVL.

This chain uses TRBV30 with TRBJ1-5; D perhaps matches TRBD1 (6 bases). Trimming took off 2 bases at V and 4 bases at J, with 9 bases between the two ends. The CDR3 sequence is 13 residues long. Germline V lookup: CDR1 GTSNPN, CDR2 SVGIG (reference sequence). DNA of the CDR3: TGTGCCTGGAGTAGACAGGTAAATCAGCCCCAGCATTTT. Translating it yields CAWSRQVNQPQHF.

This chain links TRBV7-2 with TRBJ2-1, with 7 bases identical to TRBD1. CDR3 length: 14 residues. V shed 6 bases and J 8 bases; nucleotides not matched to a gene: 10. Per germline, CDR1 SGHTA and CDR2 FQGNSA. The CDR3 spells CASRMGQRRDEQFF. The CDR3 DNA sequence: TGTGCCAGCAGGATGGGACAGAGGCGCGATGAGCAGTTCTTC.

V is TRBV10-3 and J is TRBJ2-1; D tentatively fits TRBD1 or TRBD2 (5 bases each). From germline, CDR1 is ENHRY and CDR2 SYGVKD. The CDR3 is 17 residues long. Trimming removed 0 bases at V and 7 bases at J, with 19 bases between. CDR3 residues: CAISESDGGISGNEQFF. The CDR3 DNA follows: TGTGCCATCAGTGAGTCGGATGGGGGAATATCGGGAAATGAGCAGTTCTTC.

The V and J genes are TRBV5-1 and TRBJ2-3, with D tentatively TRBD2 (5 bases). V was shortened by 0 bases and J by 0 bases, with 11 bases between the two germline ends. Germline CDR1 and CDR2: SGHRS and YFSETQ. This CDR3 is 16 amino acids long. The CDR3 region has the DNA TGCGCCAGCAGCTTGGCCGCGGCGGGTAGCACAGATACGCAGTATTTT. Protein product: CASSLAAAGSTDTQYF.

The chain carries TRBV24-1 and TRBJ2-3, with a possible D match to TRBD2 (6 bases). The V gene's germline CDR1 is KGHDR and CDR2 SFDVKD. CDR3 length: 13 amino acids. V was pared by 9 bases and J by 2 bases, with 11 bases between. The CDR3 coding sequence is TGTGCCACCGCGGGAACCTACACAGATACGCAGTATTTT. This sequence encodes CATAGTYTDTQYF.

This clone has just one count. V is TRBV3-1 (or the pseudogene TRBV3-2) and J is TRBJ1-1; 9 positions match TRBD1. V lost 6 bases, J lost 6 bases, and 2 bases stayed unmatched. The CDR3 consists of 12 residues. Germline V gene lookup returns CDR1 LGHDT and CDR2 YNNKEL (reference sequence). The CDR3 spells CASSRTGAEAFF. The CDR3 region has the DNA TGTGCCAGCAGTCGGACAGGGGCTGAAGCTTTCTTT.

The chain uses TRBV7-9 and TRBJ2-5; D tentatively fits TRBD1 or TRBD2 (6 bases each). V was cut by 2 bases and J by 2 bases, with 9 bases left in between. The CDR3 length is 14 residues. CDR1 and CDR2 (germline): SEHNR, FQNEAQ (reference sequence). The DNA for the CDR3 is TGTGCCAGCAGCTTACCGGGGGCACAAGAGACCCAGTACTTC. Its protein product is CASSLPGAQETQYF.

This clone was counted a few times. The V gene is TRBV10-2, the J gene TRBJ1-2; D is undetermined. Germline V CDR1 and CDR2: WSHSY, SAAADI. Trimming cost V 0 bases and J 5 bases, with 7 bases left between them. This CDR3 has 13 amino acids. CDR3 sequence: CASSESGWYGYTF. CDR3 sequence (DNA): TGCGCCAGCAGTGAGTCGGGTTGGTATGGCTACACCTTC.